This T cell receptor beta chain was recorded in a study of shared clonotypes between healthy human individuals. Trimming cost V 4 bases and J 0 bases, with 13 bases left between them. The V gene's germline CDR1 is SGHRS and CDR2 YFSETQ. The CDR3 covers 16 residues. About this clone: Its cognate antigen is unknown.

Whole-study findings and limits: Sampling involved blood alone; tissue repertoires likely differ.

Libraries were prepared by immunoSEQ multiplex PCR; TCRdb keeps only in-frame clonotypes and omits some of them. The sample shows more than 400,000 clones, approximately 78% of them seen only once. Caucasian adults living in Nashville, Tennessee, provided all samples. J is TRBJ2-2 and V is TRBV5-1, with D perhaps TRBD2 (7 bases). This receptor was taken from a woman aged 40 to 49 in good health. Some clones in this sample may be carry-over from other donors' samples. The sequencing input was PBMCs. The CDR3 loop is CASSPGGGSNTGELFF. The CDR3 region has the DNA TGCGCCAGCAGCCCGGGCGGGGGCTCGAACACCGGGGAGCTGTTTTTT.